This TCR beta chain is drawn from a study of post-analysis software for immune sequencing data. Overall study findings and caveats: Patients with multiple sclerosis recorded significantly lower normalized Chao1 diversity than controls, the study found.

Researchers reported that TCR beta cDNA libraries carried unique molecular identifiers. TCRdb redid the calling of the PCR reads with MiXCR, one entry per CDR3 protein. The data hold hundreds of thousands of distinct CDR3 sequences, with 44% observed a single time. This clonotype was picked up a small number of times. Its target is unknown. The sequence was collected from a girl between 5 and 17 years old with multiple sclerosis. The sample was blood.

This CDR3 is CSASRESYGYTF. CDR3 in DNA: TGCAGTGCTAGCCGGGAGAGCTATGGCTACACCTTC. The V and J genes are TRBV20-1 and TRBJ1-2; D gene uncertain. The germline gives CDR1 DFQATT, CDR2 SNEGSKA (reference sequence). The CDR3 extends over 12 amino acids. The V end was cut by 3 bases, the J end by 4 bases, with 9 bases between.